These T cell receptor beta chains were read from a single sample in a study of blood T cell repertoires in COVID-19. Here immunoSEQ multiplex PCR was the method, and the copy in TCRdb shows in-frame clones only, minus some. The table includes thousands of clones, roughly 86% detected once. What was sequenced was peripheral blood. These receptors were obtained from an older woman with active COVID-19. Each CDR3 is given without its conserved first and last residue. Where a row states a size, it is once, few, many or the class of an expanded clone; other rows omit it.

j_call	v_call	clone_size	cdr3_aa
TRBJ1-1	TRBV6-5	few	ASSLTPPEAF
TRBJ2-2	TRBV5-4	-	ASSLVGLAGGSTGELF
TRBJ2-7	TRBV11-2	medium-sized	ASSLESKSEQY
TRBJ1-5	TRBV6-5	-	ASTYRGNQPQH
TRBJ1-6	TRBV11-2	-	ASSLSGGHDSPLH
TRBJ2-2	TRBV10-3	-	AILQGWSSTGELF
TRBJ2-3	TRBV7-2	-	ASSFPAGSTDTQY
TRBJ1-4	TRBV19	-	ASSIRRGL
TRBJ1-1	TRBV7-9	-	ASSASGGGSTEAF
TRBJ1-1	TRBV29-1	-	GVGRGNTEAF